This T cell receptor beta chain was captured by sequencing in a study of T cell responses to AZD1222 COVID-19 vaccine. The repertoire was sequenced with immunoSEQ multiplex PCR; TCRdb's copy has only in-frame clones and lacks some. The table has about 170,000 clones, 80% to 90% seen once. This clone was seen once. Trimming pared 3 bases from V and 4 bases from J, leaving 9 bases between. Germline assignment: CDR1 MGHRA and CDR2 YSYEKL. This CDR3 contains 13 residues. This sequence originates from an adult in good health. The chain joins TRBV4-1 to TRBJ1-2, with a possible D match to TRBD1 (5 bases). The starting material was peripheral blood, obtained on day 0 of AZD1222 vaccination. The CDR3 spells CASSHRVAYGYTF. The CDR3 DNA sequence: TGCGCCAGCAGCCACAGGGTTGCCTATGGCTACACCTTC.